A selection of T cell receptor beta chains follows, all from one sample in a study of Ad26.COV2.S vaccination and SARS-CoV-2 variants. Clones were sequenced by immunoSEQ multiplex PCR, and TCRdb holds only the in-frame ones, with some missing. The sample lists more than 400,000 clones, about 92% occurring once. Material: peripheral blood, obtained in a trial of Ad26.COV2.S vaccine versus placebo. The receptors originated from a person between 18 and 65 years old who received the Ad26.COV2.S COVID-19 vaccine or a placebo. The CDR3 runs from the conserved cysteine through the conserved F or W. The D gene is left open where the match is weak. Expanded clones get a size class; other rows say once, few or many, or leave the size out.

clone_size j_call d_call v_call cdr3_nt cdr3_aa
- TRBJ2-1 - TRBV15 TGTGCCACCAAAGGGGTAGGGATCTACAATGAGCAGTTCTTC CATKGVGIYNEQFF
- TRBJ1-5 - TRBV6-2/TRBV6-3 TGTGCCAGCAGTTACTCCGCCTACAATCAGCCCCAGCATTTT CASSYSAYNQPQHF
- TRBJ1-4 - TRBV4-3 TGCGCCAGCAGCCAAGATGGTATACCAACTAATGAAAAACTGTTTTTT CASSQDGIPTNEKLFF
- TRBJ2-2 - TRBV7-2 TGTGCCAGCAGCCCCCAGGCAGTTACGAACACCGGGGAGCTGTTTTTT CASSPQAVTNTGELFF
- TRBJ1-4 - TRBV6-5 TGTGCCAGCAGGAAATTTAGGGGAGAACTTCAACTGTTTTTT CASRKFRGELQLFF
- TRBJ1-6 - TRBV3-1/TRBV3-2 TGTGCCAGCAGGTGGGGATCAGGAGCTAATTCACCCCTCCACTTT CASRWGSGANSPLHF
- TRBJ2-7 - TRBV27 TGTGCCAGCAGGCCGACAGGCTCCTACGAGCAGTACTTC CASRPTGSYEQYF
- TRBJ2-1 - TRBV9 TGTGCCAGCAGCGAGGGGACAACAAGCTCCTACAATGAGCAGTTCTTC CASSEGTTSSYNEQFF
- TRBJ1-2 - TRBV5-1 TGCGCCAGCAGCTTGGTTCCCGTCGGGAACGGCTACACCTTC CASSLVPVGNGYTF
- TRBJ2-7 TRBD1 TRBV4-3 TGCGCCAGCAGCCAAGTCAGGGACAGGGGGTTATACGAGCAGTACTTC CASSQVRDRGLYEQYF
- TRBJ2-7 - TRBV2 TGTGCCAGGTCCGGGGGGCCGTCCTACGAGCAGTACTTC CARSGGPSYEQYF
- TRBJ2-4 - TRBV28 TGTGCCAGCAGTTCGGTGATTCGTGTCACCAAAAACATTCAGTACTTC CASSSVIRVTKNIQYF
- TRBJ2-1 TRBD1 TRBV19 TGTGCCAGTACTCGGGACAGTGTGTACAATGAGCAGTTCTTC CASTRDSVYNEQFF
- TRBJ2-7 TRBD1 TRBV7-2 TGTGCCAGCAGCTTTGGGACAGGGGGCTACGAGCAGTACTTC CASSFGTGGYEQYF
- TRBJ1-1 - TRBV6-6 TGTGCCAGCACTGTCGGTACTGAAGCTTTCTTT CASTVGTEAFF
- TRBJ2-2 - TRBV6-5 TGTGCCAGCAGTCACAGGGATCGGGGCGGGGAGCTGTTTTTT CASSHRDRGGELFF
- TRBJ1-4 - TRBV7-9 TGTGCCAGCAGCGTAACGGACAGTCATAATGAAAAACTGTTTTTT CASSVTDSHNEKLFF
- TRBJ1-6 TRBD1 TRBV4-1 TGCGCCAGCAGCCTCCCACAGGGGGTGACTTCACCCCTCCACTTT CASSLPQGVTSPLHF
- TRBJ2-1 TRBD1 TRBV5-8 TGTGCCAGCAGCTTGAGAGGGGGCATCAACAATGAGCAGTTCTTC CASSLRGGINNEQFF
- TRBJ1-3 - TRBV3-1/TRBV3-2 TGTGCCAGCAGCCCGACGAATCGAAACACCATATATTTT CASSPTNRNTIYF
- TRBJ1-2 - TRBV7-6 TGTGCCAGCAACTCGACGGGGGACAAAAGGGGTGGCTACACCTTC CASNSTGDKRGGYTF
- TRBJ1-5 TRBD1 TRBV19 TGTGCCAGTACCACAGGGGGCTTACAGCCCCAGCATTTT CASTTGGLQPQHF
- TRBJ2-2 - TRBV28 TGTGCCAGCAGTTTTCCTATGACCGGGGAGCTGTTTTTT CASSFPMTGELFF
- TRBJ2-2 - TRBV7-9 TGTGCCAGCAGCTCCCTCCTCGGCCGGGACACCTTCACCGGGGAGCTGTTTTTT CASSSLLGRDTFTGELFF
- TRBJ2-5 - TRBV14 TGTGCCAGCAGCCAGACCCCTGGCGGGGAGACCCAGTACTTC CASSQTPGGETQYF
- TRBJ2-2 - TRBV18 TGTGCCAGCTCACCGCAGGACACCGGGGAGCTGTTTTTT CASSPQDTGELFF
- TRBJ1-5 - TRBV29-1 TGCAGCGTTGCCGAAGCTGGTTATAGCAATCAGCCCCAGCATTTT CSVAEAGYSNQPQHF
- TRBJ2-2 - TRBV11-3 TGTGCCAGCAGCTTAGGAGTCGGGGAGCTGTTTTTT CASSLGVGELFF
- TRBJ2-7 TRBD1 TRBV7-9 TGTGCCAGCAGCTTAGAGGATTGGACAGGGGGACCTTACGAGCAGTACTTC CASSLEDWTGGPYEQYF
- TRBJ1-6 - TRBV7-6 TGTGCCAGCAGACGTACACAGGGTGTGAATTCACCCCTCCACTTT CASRRTQGVNSPLHF
- TRBJ1-2 TRBD1 TRBV7-8 TGTGCCAGCAGCTTGCAGAGACAGGGGGTTGATGGCTACACCTTC CASSLQRQGVDGYTF
- TRBJ1-2 - TRBV30 TGTGCCTGGAGCGCTATGGGTTCGGTCGGCTACACCTTC CAWSAMGSVGYTF
- TRBJ1-1 - TRBV18 TGTGCCAGCTCCCTAGACAGTAGTGAAGCTTTCTTT CASSLDSSEAFF
- TRBJ2-3 - TRBV29-1 TGCAGCGTTGAAGGTGCGGGACAATATACGCAGTATTTT CSVEGAGQYTQYF
once TRBJ2-7 TRBD1 TRBV4-3 TGCGCCAGCAGCCAAGATCAGATCAGGGGGTGGCGACTCAACTCCTACGAGCAGTACTTC CASSQDQIRGWRLNSYEQYF
- TRBJ2-2 TRBD2 TRBV5-1 TGCGCCAGCGAGGTTTGGCCTAGCGGGGGCCCGAGAGTCGGGGAGCTGTTTTTT CASEVWPSGGPRVGELFF
- TRBJ1-2 TRBD1 TRBV7-8 TGTGCCAGCAGCCTGGGACAGGAATATGGCTACACCTTC CASSLGQEYGYTF
- TRBJ1-2 - TRBV19 TGTGCCAGTAGTATAGATGGCTACACCTACTATGGCTACACCTTC CASSIDGYTYYGYTF
- TRBJ1-1 - TRBV29-1 TGCAGCACACCGGGGACTGAAGCTTTCTTT CSTPGTEAFF
few TRBJ1-3 - TRBV9 TGTGCCAGCAGCGCTGGCAGTCTCTCTGGAAACACCATATATTTT CASSAGSLSGNTIYF
- TRBJ1-6 TRBD1 TRBV28 TGTGCCAGCAGTCCATGGGGACAGAGCTCCTATAATTCACCCCTCCACTTT CASSPWGQSSYNSPLHF
once TRBJ2-5 - TRBV9 TGTGCCAGCCTAGAATTTGGGGTGGGAATCCAAGAGACCCAGTACTTC CASLEFGVGIQETQYF
- TRBJ2-7 TRBD2 TRBV5-1 TGCGCCAGCAGCTTGTCCGGGGGGGCCTACTACGAGCAGTACTTC CASSLSGGAYYEQYF
- TRBJ1-2 TRBD1 TRBV7-8 TGTGCCAGCAGCTTTTTAAACAGGGGTTCCGGCTATGGCTACACCTTC CASSFLNRGSGYGYTF
- TRBJ2-7 - TRBV10-3 TGTGCCATCAGTGAGTCGCTCGAGCAGTACTTC CAISESLEQYF
- TRBJ1-1 - TRBV29-1 TGCAGCGTTGATGAGCAGAACACTGAAGCTTTCTTT CSVDEQNTEAFF
- TRBJ2-7 - TRBV28 TGTGCCAGCCGGGCCGGGGGCCCCTACGAGCAGTACTTC CASRAGGPYEQYF
once TRBJ1-5 - TRBV6-6 TGTGCCAGCAGTTACTCCGGGACTCAGACGAATCAGCCCCAGCATTTT CASSYSGTQTNQPQHF
- TRBJ2-7 - TRBV13 TGTGCCAGCAGCCCAGGCACTCTCGAGCAGTACTTC CASSPGTLEQYF